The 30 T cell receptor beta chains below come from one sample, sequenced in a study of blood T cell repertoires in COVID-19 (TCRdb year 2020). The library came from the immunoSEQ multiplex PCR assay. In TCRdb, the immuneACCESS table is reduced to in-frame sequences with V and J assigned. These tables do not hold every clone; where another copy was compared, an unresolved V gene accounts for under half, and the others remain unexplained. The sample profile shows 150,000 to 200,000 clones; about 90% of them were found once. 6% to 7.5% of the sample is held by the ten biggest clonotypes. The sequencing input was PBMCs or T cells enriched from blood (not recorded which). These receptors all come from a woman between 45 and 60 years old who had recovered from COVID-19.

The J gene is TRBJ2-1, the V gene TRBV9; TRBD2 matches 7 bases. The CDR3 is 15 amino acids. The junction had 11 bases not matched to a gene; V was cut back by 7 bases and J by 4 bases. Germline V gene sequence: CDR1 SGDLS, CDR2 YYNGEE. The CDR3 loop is CASSRGLAVYNEQFF. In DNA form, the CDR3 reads TGTGCCAGCTCCCGAGGGCTAGCGGTGTACAATGAGCAGTTCTTC.

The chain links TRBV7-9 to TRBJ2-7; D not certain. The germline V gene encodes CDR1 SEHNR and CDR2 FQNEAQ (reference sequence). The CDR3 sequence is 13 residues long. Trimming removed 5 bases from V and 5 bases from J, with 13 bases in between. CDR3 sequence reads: CASSGLAIDEQYF. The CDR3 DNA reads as TGTGCCAGCAGCGGGTTAGCCATCGACGAGCAGTACTTC.

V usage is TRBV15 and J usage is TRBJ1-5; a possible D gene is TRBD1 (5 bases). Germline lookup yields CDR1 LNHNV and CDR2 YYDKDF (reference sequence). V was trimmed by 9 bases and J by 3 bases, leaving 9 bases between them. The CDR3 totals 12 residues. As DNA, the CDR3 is TGTGCCACGAGACAGCACAATCAGCCCCAGCATTTT. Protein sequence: CATRQHNQPQHF.

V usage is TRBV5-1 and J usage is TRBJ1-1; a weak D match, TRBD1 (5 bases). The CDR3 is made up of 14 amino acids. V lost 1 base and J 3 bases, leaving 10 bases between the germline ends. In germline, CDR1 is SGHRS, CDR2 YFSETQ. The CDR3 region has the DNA TGCGCCAGCAGCTTGTGGGTACAGGACACTGAAGCTTTCTTT. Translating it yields CASSLWVQDTEAFF.

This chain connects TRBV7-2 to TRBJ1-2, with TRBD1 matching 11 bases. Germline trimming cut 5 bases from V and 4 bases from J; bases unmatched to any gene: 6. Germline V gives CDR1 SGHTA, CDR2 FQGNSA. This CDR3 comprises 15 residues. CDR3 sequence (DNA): TGTGCCAGCAGCCCGTCCGGACAGGGGGCCTATGGCTACACCTTC. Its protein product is CASSPSGQGAYGYTF.

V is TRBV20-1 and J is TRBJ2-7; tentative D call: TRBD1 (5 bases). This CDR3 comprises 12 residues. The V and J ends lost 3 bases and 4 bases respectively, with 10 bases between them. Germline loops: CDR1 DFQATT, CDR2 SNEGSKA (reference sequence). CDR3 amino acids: CSASKQGYEQYF. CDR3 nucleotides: TGCAGTGCTAGTAAGCAGGGTTACGAGCAGTACTTC.

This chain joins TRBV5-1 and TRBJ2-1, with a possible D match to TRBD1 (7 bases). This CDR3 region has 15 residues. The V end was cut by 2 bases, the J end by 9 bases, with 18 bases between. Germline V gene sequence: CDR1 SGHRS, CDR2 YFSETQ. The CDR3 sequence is CASSFRQGGSSEQFF. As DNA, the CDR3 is TGCGCCAGCAGCTTCCGTCAGGGGGGTAGTTCTGAGCAGTTCTTC. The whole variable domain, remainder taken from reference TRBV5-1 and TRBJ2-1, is KAGVTQTPRYLIKTRGQQVTLSCSPISGHRSVSWYQQTPGQGLQFLFEYFSETQRNKGNFPGRFSGRQFSNSRSEMNVSTLELGDSALYLCASSFRQGGSSEQFFGPGTRLTVL.

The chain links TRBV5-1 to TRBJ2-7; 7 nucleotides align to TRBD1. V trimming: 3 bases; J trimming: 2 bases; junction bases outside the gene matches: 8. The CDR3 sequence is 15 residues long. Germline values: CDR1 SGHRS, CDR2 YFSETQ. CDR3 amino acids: CASSWGQIDTYEQYF. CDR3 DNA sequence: TGCGCCAGCAGCTGGGGACAGATTGACACCTACGAGCAGTACTTC.

In DNA form, the CDR3 reads TGTGCCAGCAGCTTACAGGGGTTCGGGGAGCTGTTTTTT. It translates to CASSLQGFGELFF. The chain combines TRBV5-4 with TRBJ2-2; TRBD1 aligns across 7 bases. The CDR3 has 13 amino acids. V shed 2 bases and J 7 bases; nucleotides not matched to a gene: 2. Germline CDR1 is SGHNT and CDR2 is YYREEE (reference sequence).

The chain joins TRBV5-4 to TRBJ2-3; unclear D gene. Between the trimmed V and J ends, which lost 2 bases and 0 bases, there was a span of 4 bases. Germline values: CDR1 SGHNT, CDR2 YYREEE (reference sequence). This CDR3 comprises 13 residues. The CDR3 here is CASSLSSTDTQYF. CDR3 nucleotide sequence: TGTGCCAGCAGCTTATCTAGCACAGATACGCAGTATTTT.

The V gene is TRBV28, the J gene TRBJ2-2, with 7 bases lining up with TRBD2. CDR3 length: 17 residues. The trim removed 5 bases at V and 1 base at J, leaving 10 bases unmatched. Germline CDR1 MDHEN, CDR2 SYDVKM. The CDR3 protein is CASSAPSGAGNTGELFF. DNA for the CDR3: TGTGCCAGCAGTGCGCCCAGCGGGGCGGGGAACACCGGGGAGCTGTTTTTT.

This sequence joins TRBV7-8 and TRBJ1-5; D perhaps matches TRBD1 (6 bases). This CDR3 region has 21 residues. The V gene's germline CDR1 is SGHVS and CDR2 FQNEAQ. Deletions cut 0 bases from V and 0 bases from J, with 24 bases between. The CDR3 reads CASSLADPTGRGGYSNQPQHF. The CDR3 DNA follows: TGTGCCAGCAGCTTAGCCGACCCCACGGGCAGGGGCGGATATAGCAATCAGCCCCAGCATTTT.

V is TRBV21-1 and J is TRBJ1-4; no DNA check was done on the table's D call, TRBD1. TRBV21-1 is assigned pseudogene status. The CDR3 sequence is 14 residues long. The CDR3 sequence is CASTIDRGKEKLFF. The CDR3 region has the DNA TGTGCCAGCACCATAGACAGGGGAAAGGAAAAACTGTTTTTT.

The CDR3: CAWTGGARDTEAFF. The DNA for the CDR3 is TGTGCCTGGACAGGGGGCGCCAGGGACACTGAAGCTTTCTTT. The V gene is TRBV30, the J gene TRBJ1-1, with 8 bases identical to TRBD1. Germline lookup yields CDR1 GTSNPN and CDR2 SVGIG (reference sequence). V lost 4 bases and J lost 3; bases outside the gene matches: 7. The CDR3 consists of 14 residues. Full variable domain (missing parts from reference TRBV30 and TRBJ1-1): SQTIHQWPATLVQPVGSPLSLECTVEGTSNPNLYWYRQAAGRGLQLLFYSVGIGQISSEVPQNLSASRPQDRQFILSSKKLLLSDSGFYLCAWTGGARDTEAFFGQGTRLTVV.

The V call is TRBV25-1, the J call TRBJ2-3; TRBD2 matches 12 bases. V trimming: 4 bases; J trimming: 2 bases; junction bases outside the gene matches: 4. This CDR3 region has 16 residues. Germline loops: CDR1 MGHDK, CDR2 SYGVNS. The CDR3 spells CASSGGLAGLTDTQYF. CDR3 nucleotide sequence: TGTGCCAGCAGTGGGGGACTAGCGGGCCTCACAGATACGCAGTATTTT.

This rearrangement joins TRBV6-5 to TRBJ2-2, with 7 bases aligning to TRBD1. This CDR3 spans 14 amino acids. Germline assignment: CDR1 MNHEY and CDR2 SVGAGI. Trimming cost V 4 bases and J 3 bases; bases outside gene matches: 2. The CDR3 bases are TGTGCCAGCAGTTCCGACAGGGACACCGGGGAGCTGTTTTTT. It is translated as CASSSDRDTGELFF.

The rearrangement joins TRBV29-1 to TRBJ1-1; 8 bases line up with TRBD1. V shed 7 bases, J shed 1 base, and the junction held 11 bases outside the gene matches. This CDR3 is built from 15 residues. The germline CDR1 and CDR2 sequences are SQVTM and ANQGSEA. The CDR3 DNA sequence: TGCAGCGCTTTCAAACAGGGGGGCCCGAACACTGAAGCTTTCTTT. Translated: CSAFKQGGPNTEAFF.

CDR3 sequence reads: CASRPDRGFNSPLHF. Here the CDR3 DNA reads TGTGCCAGCAGGCCGGACAGGGGATTTAATTCACCCCTCCACTTT. The chain is built from TRBV6-5 and TRBJ1-6; TRBD1 aligns across 9 bases. Germline V gene sequence: CDR1 MNHEY, CDR2 SVGAGI. The CDR3 runs 15 residues. J gave up 6 bases and V 6 bases, and 6 bases lay outside the gene matches.

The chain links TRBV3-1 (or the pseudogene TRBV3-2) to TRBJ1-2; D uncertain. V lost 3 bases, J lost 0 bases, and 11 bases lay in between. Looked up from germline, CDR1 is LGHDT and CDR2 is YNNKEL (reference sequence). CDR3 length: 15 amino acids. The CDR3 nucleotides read TGTGCCAGCAGCCAGTTACAGACACCTAACTATGGCTACACCTTC. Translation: CASSQLQTPNYGYTF.

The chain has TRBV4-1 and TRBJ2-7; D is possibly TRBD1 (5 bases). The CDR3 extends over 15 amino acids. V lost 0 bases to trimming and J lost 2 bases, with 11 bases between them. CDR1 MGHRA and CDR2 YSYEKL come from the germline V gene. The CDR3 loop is CASSQDPQGTYEQYF. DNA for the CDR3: TGCGCCAGCAGCCAAGATCCCCAGGGAACCTACGAGCAGTACTTC.

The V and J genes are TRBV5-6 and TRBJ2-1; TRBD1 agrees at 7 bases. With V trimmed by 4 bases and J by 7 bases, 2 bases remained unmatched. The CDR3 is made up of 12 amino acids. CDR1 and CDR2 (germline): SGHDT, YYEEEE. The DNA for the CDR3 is TGTGCCAGCAGCCAGGGACAGAATGAGCAGTTCTTC. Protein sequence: CASSQGQNEQFF.

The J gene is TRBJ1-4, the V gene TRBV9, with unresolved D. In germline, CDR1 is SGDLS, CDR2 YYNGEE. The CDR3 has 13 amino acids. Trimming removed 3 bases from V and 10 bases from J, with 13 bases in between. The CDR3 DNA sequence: TGTGCCAGCAGCGAGTCAGTCCGGGGAAAACTGTTTTTT. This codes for CASSESVRGKLFF.

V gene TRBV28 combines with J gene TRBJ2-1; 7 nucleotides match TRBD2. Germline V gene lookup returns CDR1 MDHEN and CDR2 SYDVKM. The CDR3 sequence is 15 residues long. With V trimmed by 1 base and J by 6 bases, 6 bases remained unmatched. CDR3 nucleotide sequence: TGTGCCAGCAGTTTATATGCGGGAGCCCTCAATGAGCAGTTCTTC. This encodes CASSLYAGALNEQFF. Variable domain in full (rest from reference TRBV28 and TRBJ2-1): DVKVTQSSRYLVKRTGEKVFLECVQDMDHENMFWYRQDPGLGLRLIYFSYDVKMKEKGDIPEGYSVSREKKERFSLILESASTNQTSMYLCASSLYAGALNEQFFGPGTRLTVL.

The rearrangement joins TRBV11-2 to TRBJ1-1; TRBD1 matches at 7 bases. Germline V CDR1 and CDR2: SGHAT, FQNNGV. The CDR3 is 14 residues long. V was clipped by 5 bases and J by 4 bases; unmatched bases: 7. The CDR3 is CASSPTTGTTEAFF. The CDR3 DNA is TGTGCCAGCAGCCCAACGACAGGGACCACTGAAGCTTTCTTT.

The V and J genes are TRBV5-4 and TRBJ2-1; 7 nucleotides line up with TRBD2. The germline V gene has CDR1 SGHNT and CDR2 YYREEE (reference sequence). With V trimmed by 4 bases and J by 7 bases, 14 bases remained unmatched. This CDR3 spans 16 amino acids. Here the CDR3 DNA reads TGTGCCAGCAGCGCCGGGACTACGGGGCCGCAGAATGAGCAGTTCTTC. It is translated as CASSAGTTGPQNEQFF.

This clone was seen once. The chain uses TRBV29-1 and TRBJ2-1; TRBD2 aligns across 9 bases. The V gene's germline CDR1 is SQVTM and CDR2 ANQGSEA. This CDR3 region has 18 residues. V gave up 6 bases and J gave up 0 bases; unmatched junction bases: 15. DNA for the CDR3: TGCAGCGTATCGGGACTAGCAAATCCCAAAAGCTCCTACAATGAGCAGTTCTTC. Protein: CSVSGLANPKSSYNEQFF.

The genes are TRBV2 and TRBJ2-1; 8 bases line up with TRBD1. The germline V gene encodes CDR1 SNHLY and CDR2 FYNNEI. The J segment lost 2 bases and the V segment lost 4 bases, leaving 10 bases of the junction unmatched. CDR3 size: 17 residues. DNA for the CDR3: TGTGCCAGCAGTGTCGGGACAGGCCAAGCGGCCTACAATGAGCAGTTCTTC. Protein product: CASSVGTGQAAYNEQFF.

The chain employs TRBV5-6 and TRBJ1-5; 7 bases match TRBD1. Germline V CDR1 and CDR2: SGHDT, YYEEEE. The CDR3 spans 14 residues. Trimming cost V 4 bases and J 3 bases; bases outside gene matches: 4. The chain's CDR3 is CASSAGTDNQPQHF. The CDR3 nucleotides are TGTGCCAGCAGCGCAGGGACAGACAATCAGCCCCAGCATTTT.

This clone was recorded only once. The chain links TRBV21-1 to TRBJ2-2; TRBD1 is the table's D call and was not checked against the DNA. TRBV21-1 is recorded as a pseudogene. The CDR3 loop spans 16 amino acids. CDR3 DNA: TGTGCCAGCAGCACACCCCAGGGGGGAAACACCGGGGAGCTGTTTTTT. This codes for CASSTPQGGNTGELFF.

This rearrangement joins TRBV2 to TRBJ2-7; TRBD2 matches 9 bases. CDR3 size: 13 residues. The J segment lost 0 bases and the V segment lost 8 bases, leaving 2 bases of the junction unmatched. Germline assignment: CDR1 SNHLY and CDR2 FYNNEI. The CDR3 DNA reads TGTGCCAGCGGTAGCGGGAGCTCCTACGAGCAGTACTTC. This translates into CASGSGSSYEQYF.